Below, 17 T cell receptor beta chains from the same sample are listed, as sequenced in a study of blood T cell repertoires in COVID-19. Profiling relied on immunoSEQ multiplex PCR, and the TCRdb table lists in-frame clones only, not all of them. Of 350,000 to 400,000 clones in the sample, 80% to 90% were seen once. Sequenced: PBMCs or T cells enriched from blood (not recorded which). The receptor source for this set is a man aged 35 to 55 in a cohort exposed to, infected with or recovered from COVID-19 (not recorded which).

This clone is a singleton in its sample. The J gene is TRBJ2-1, the V gene TRBV5-1; 9 bases fit TRBD1. The CDR3 runs to 16 residues. J lost 3 bases, V lost 6 bases, and 10 bases had no gene match. Germline-derived CDR1 and CDR2 are SGHRS and YFSETQ. CDR3 sequence: CASTVIPGQGYNEQFF. DNA of the CDR3: TGCGCCAGCACCGTCATACCGGGACAGGGCTACAATGAGCAGTTCTTC.

In its sample, this clone was seen once. The chain carries TRBV3-1 (or the pseudogene TRBV3-2) and TRBJ2-3, with a tentative D call TRBD1 (5 bases). V lost 1 base to trimming and J lost 6 bases, with 14 bases between them. CDR3 length: 15 residues. Germline values: CDR1 LGHDT, CDR2 YNNKEL (reference sequence). The CDR3 protein is CASSQGHKGSDTQYF. CDR3 nucleotide sequence: TGTGCCAGCAGCCAAGGTCATAAGGGGTCGGATACGCAGTATTTT.

The V and J genes are TRBV5-1 and TRBJ1-5, with a weak D call TRBD1 (6 bases). The CDR3 length is 13 residues. Germline V CDR1 and CDR2: SGHRS, YFSETQ. V was cut by 4 bases and J by 2 bases, with 7 bases left in between. As DNA, the CDR3 is TGCGCCAGCAGCCGGACAGGCAATCAGCCCCAGCATTTT. This gives the protein CASSRTGNQPQHF.

This chain links TRBV10-3 with TRBJ2-1, with 14 bases identical to TRBD2. The junction had 2 bases not matched to a gene; V was cut back by 4 bases and J by 6 bases. This CDR3 region has 15 residues. The V gene's germline CDR1 is ENHRY and CDR2 SYGVKD. The CDR3 sequence is CAISGGLAGVNEQFF. The DNA for the CDR3 is TGTGCCATCAGTGGGGGACTAGCGGGAGTCAATGAGCAGTTCTTC.

The rearrangement uses TRBV11-2 and TRBJ2-1; TRBD2 is a possible D gene (5 bases). The germline CDR1 and CDR2 sequences are SGHAT and FQNNGV. This CDR3 is 14 amino acids long. With 5 bases removed from V and 8 bases from J, the gap between germline ends came to 16 bases. The CDR3 DNA is TGTGCCAGCAGCCCCACTAGTCTACAATATGAGCAGTTCTTC. Its translation: CASSPTSLQYEQFF.

The chain is built from TRBV6-1 and TRBJ2-1, with 14 bases lining up with TRBD2. The CDR3 loop spans 15 amino acids. Germline CDR1 and CDR2: MNHNS and SASEGT. V lost 1 base to trimming and J lost 7 bases; unmatched junction nucleotides: 0. For the CDR3, the DNA is TGTGCCAGCAGTGAAGGGACTAGCGGGAGGAATGAGCAGTTCTTC. Its translation is CASSEGTSGRNEQFF.

The rearrangement joins TRBV5-1 to TRBJ1-2; 8 bases are shared with TRBD1. Trimming cost V 4 bases and J 4 bases; bases outside gene matches: 21. Germline lookup yields CDR1 SGHRS and CDR2 YFSETQ. The CDR3 extends over 19 amino acids. The CDR3: CASSAPRGRLISPSYGYTF. For the CDR3, the DNA is TGCGCCAGCAGCGCCCCCAGGGGGCGCTTGATTAGTCCAAGCTATGGCTACACCTTC.

The chain joins TRBV5-1 to TRBJ1-2; D is ambiguous. Germline CDR1 reads SGHRS; CDR2 reads YFSETQ. The CDR3 is 15 residues long. The germline V and J ends were trimmed by 4 bases and 5 bases, with 18 bases remaining between them. The CDR3 nucleotides are TGCGCCAGCAGCGGCACCGCGGAATTTGGGTATGGCTACACCTTC. It is translated as CASSGTAEFGYGYTF.

The chain employs TRBV9 and TRBJ1-5; possibly TRBD1 for D (6 bases). The CDR3 runs to 15 residues. The V and J ends lost 3 bases and 5 bases respectively, with 15 bases between them. Germline assignment: CDR1 SGDLS and CDR2 YYNGEE. The CDR3 DNA is TGTGCCAGCAGCGCGGGACATAGGGGTGATCAGCCCCAGCATTTT. Its translation: CASSAGHRGDQPQHF.

The chain carries TRBV7-9 and TRBJ2-7, with 9 bases matching TRBD2. This CDR3 spans 15 amino acids. Germline V lookup: CDR1 SEHNR, CDR2 FQNEAQ (reference sequence). The trim removed 3 bases at V and 7 bases at J, leaving 10 bases unmatched. In nucleotides, the CDR3 is TGTGCCAGCAGCTTGGGGCTAGCGGGATTCAGGGAGCAGTACTTC. It translates to CASSLGLAGFREQYF.

The chain couples TRBV20-1 to TRBJ2-7; 9 bases are shared with TRBD2. Unmatched junction bases numbered 5, after V lost 3 bases and J lost 2 bases. Per the germline V gene, CDR1 is DFQATT and CDR2 is SNEGSKA (reference sequence). The CDR3 length is 14 residues. CDR3 amino acids: CSASTSGPTYEQYF. The CDR3 region has the DNA TGCAGTGCTAGTACTAGCGGGCCTACCTACGAGCAGTACTTC.

J is TRBJ1-6 and V is TRBV2; TRBD1 is a possible D gene (6 bases). The CDR3 spans 11 residues. Germline V gene sequence: CDR1 SNHLY, CDR2 FYNNEI. Trimming pared 6 bases from V and 14 bases from J, leaving 11 bases between. The CDR3 DNA reads TGTGCCAGCAGCAAGGGGGAGACCCTCCACTTT. Protein product: CASSKGETLHF.

Regarding this clone: The sample contains more than one DNA sequence encoding this CDR3. This chain connects TRBV18 to TRBJ1-2; weak D call: TRBD1 (6 bases). V dropped 2 bases and J dropped 4 bases, with 8 bases sitting between them. The CDR3 has 13 amino acids. Germline-derived CDR1 and CDR2 are KGHSH and LQKENI. This CDR3 is CASSPTGSYGYTF. CDR3 DNA sequence: TGTGCCAGCTCACCAACAGGGAGCTATGGCTACACCTTC.

This clone appeared once. V is TRBV7-3 and J is TRBJ2-5; D remains unclear. CDR1 and CDR2 from the germline V gene are SGHTA and FQGTGA. V was pared by 4 bases and J by 2 bases, with 11 bases between. The CDR3 loop spans 14 amino acids. The CDR3 sequence: CASSSLGAQETQYF. Here the CDR3 DNA reads TGTGCCAGCAGCTCCCTTGGAGCTCAAGAGACCCAGTACTTC.

This sequence joins TRBV2 and TRBJ2-1; D is perhaps TRBD2 (5 bases). Per germline, CDR1 SNHLY and CDR2 FYNNEI. This CDR3 comprises 12 residues. Trimming cost V 6 bases and J 5 bases, with 8 bases left between them. CDR3 in DNA: TGTGCCAGCAGACTACTAGACAATGAGCAGTTCTTC. The encoded protein is CASRLLDNEQFF.

The gene calls are TRBV6-5 and TRBJ2-7; 12 bases match TRBD2. This CDR3 has 13 amino acids. The V gene's germline CDR1 is MNHEY and CDR2 SVGAGI. V dropped 6 bases and J dropped 3; count of bases not matched to a gene: 0. CDR3 bases: TGTGCCAGCAGACTAGCGGGAGGCTACGAGCAGTACTTC. The encoded protein is CASRLAGGYEQYF.

The sample holds one count of this clone. The rearrangement links TRBV10-1 to TRBJ2-1; D possibly corresponds to TRBD2 (6 bases). V was trimmed by 6 bases and J by 0 bases, leaving 15 bases between them. Germline CDR1 WNHNN, CDR2 SYGVQD (reference sequence). This CDR3 spans 16 amino acids. The CDR3, as DNA: TGCGCCAGCAGGGGGACTCCTAAGAGCTCCTACAATGAGCAGTTCTTC. This codes for CASRGTPKSSYNEQFF.